This T cell receptor beta chain was recovered during a study of blood T cell repertoires in COVID-19. Looking at the study overall: Collection of acute and convalescent COVID-19 samples took place in the United States, Italy and Spain.

TCRdb keeps only in-frame clones here, not all; method: immunoSEQ multiplex PCR. The sample lists around 250,000 clones; around 90% were seen once. The sequencing input was peripheral blood. The clonotype comes from a human donor in a cohort sampled during active COVID-19.

In DNA, the CDR3 is TGTGCCAGTATTAGGACAGGGGGCGGCGAGCAGTACTTC. This translates into CASIRTGGGEQYF. The chain combines TRBV5-6 with TRBJ2-7; 11 bases line up with TRBD1. The CDR3 runs 13 residues. Germline-derived CDR1 and CDR2 are SGHDT and YYEEEE. J lost 6 bases, V lost 8 bases, and 7 bases had no gene match.